What follows describes a single TCR beta chain. Authors' methods: Estimates of nucleated cell counts were drawn from the amplification of reference gene primers. Some clones are missing from TCRdb's copy, which holds only in-frame ones; the method was immunoSEQ multiplex PCR. The D gene and trimming were derived from the DNA, and the V and J assignments and clone size from that table. The sample lists around 70,000 clones; around 90% were seen once. These data originate in a study of blood T cell repertoires in COVID-19. Study at large: Material from acute and convalescent COVID-19 was sourced from the United States, Italy and Spain. In each case, the material was cDNA or gDNA derived from T cells, B-cell-depleted T cells, or PBMCs.

The CDR3 length is 13 residues. The germline CDR1 and CDR2 sequences are SNHLY and FYNNEI. V shed 5 bases and J 0 bases; nucleotides not matched to a gene: 1. The TCR was taken from a human donor in a cohort sampled during active COVID-19. J is TRBJ2-7 and V is TRBV2; 7 positions match TRBD1. Sequencing was done on a sample of peripheral blood. The CDR3 DNA follows: TGTGCCAGCAGTCGGGACAGCTCCTACGAGCAGTACTTC. This sequence encodes CASSRDSSYEQYF.